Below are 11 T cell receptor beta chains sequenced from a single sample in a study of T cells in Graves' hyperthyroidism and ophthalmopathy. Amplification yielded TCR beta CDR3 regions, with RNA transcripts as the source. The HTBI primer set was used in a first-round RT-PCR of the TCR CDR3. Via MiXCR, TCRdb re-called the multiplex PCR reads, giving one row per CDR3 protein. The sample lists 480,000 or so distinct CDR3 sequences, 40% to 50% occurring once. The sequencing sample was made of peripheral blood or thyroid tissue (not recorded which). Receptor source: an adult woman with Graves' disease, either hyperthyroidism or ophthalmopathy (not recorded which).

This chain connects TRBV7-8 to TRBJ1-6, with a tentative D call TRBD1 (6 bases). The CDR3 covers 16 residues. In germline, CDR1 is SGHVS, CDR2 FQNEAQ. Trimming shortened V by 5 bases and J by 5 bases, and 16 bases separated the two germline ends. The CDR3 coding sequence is TGTGCCAGCAGCGACTTCAGGGGCACGGATAATTCACCCCTCCACTTT. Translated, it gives CASSDFRGTDNSPLHF.

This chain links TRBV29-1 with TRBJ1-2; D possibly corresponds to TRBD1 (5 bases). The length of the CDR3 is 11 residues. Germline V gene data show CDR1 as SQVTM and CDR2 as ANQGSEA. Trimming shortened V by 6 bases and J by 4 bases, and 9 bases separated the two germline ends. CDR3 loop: CSVGDGYGYTF. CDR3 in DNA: TGCAGCGTGGGGGACGGCTATGGCTACACCTTC.

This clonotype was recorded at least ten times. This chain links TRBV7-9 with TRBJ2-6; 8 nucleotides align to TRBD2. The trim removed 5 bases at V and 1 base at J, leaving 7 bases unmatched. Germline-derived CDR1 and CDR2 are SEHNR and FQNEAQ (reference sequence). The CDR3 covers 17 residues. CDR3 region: CASSPGRGRSGANVLTF. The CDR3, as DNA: TGTGCCAGCAGCCCCGGGAGGGGCCGGTCTGGGGCCAACGTCCTGACTTTC. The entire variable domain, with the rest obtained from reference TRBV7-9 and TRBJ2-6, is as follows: DTGVSQNPRHKITKRGQNVTFRCDPISEHNRLYWYRQTLGQGPEFLTYFQNEAQLEKSRLLSDRFSAERPKGSFSTLEIQRTEQGDSAMYLCASSPGRGRSGANVLTFGAGSRLTVL.

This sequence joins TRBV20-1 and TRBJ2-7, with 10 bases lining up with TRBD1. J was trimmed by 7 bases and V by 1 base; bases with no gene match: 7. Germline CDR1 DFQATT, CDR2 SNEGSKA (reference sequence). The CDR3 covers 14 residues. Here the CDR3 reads CSARGPGTGVEQYF. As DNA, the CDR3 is TGCAGTGCTAGAGGGCCCGGGACAGGGGTTGAGCAGTACTTC.

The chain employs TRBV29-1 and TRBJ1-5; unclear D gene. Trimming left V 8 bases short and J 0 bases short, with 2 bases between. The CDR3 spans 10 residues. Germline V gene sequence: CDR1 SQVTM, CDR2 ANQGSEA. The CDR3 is CSYSNQPQHF. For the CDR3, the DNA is TGCAGCTATAGCAATCAGCCCCAGCATTTT. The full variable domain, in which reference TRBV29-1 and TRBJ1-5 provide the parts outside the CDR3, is SAVISQKPSRDICQRGTSLTIQCQVDSQVTMMFWYRQQPGQSLTLIATANQGSEATYESGFVIDKFPISRPNLTFSTLTVSNMSPEDSSIYLCSYSNQPQHFGDGTRLSIL.

This CDR3 is CASSTSGRNIQYF. Written as DNA, the CDR3 is TGTGCCAGCAGCACTAGCGGGAGGAACATTCAGTACTTC. The V call is TRBV7-2, the J call TRBJ2-4; 12 bases agree with TRBD2. The CDR3 loop spans 13 amino acids. CDR1 and CDR2 from the germline V gene are SGHTA and FQGNSA. After removal of 5 bases from V and 7 bases from J, the junction contained 0 bases not matched to a gene.

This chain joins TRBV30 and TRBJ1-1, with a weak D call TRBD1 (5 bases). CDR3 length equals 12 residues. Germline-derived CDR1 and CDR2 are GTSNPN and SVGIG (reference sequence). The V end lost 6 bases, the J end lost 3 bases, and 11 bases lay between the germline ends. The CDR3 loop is CACEPGDTEAFF. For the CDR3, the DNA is TGTGCCTGCGAGCCGGGGGACACTGAAGCTTTCTTT.

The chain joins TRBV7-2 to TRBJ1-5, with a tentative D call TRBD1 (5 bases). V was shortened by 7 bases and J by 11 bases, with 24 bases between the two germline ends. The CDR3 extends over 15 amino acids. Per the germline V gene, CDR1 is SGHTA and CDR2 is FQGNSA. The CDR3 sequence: CASTSMIGARETQHF. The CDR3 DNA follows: TGTGCCAGCACCTCAATGATTGGGGCACGGGAGACCCAGCATTTT. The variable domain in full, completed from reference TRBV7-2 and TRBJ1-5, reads GAGVSQSPSNKVTEKGKDVELRCDPISGHTALYWYRQSLGQGLEFLIYFQGNSAPDKSGLPSDRFSAERTGGSVSTLTIQRTQQEDSAVYLCASTSMIGARETQHFGDGTRLSIL.

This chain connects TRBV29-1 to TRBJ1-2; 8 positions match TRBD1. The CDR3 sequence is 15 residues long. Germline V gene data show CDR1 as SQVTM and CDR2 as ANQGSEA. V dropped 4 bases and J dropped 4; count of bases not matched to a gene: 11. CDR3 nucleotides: TGCAGCGTTGGAGACGGACAGGGATTTACCTATGGCTACACCTTC. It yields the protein CSVGDGQGFTYGYTF.

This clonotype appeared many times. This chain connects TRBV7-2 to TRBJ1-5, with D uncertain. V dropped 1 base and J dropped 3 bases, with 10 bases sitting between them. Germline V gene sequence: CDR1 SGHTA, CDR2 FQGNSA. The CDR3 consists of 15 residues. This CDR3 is CASSLEAPYNQPQHF. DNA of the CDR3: TGTGCCAGCAGCTTAGAGGCACCTTACAATCAGCCCCAGCATTTT. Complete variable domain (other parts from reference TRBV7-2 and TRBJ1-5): GAGVSQSPSNKVTEKGKDVELRCDPISGHTALYWYRQSLGQGLEFLIYFQGNSAPDKSGLPSDRFSAERTGGSVSTLTIQRTQQEDSAVYLCASSLEAPYNQPQHFGDGTRLSIL.

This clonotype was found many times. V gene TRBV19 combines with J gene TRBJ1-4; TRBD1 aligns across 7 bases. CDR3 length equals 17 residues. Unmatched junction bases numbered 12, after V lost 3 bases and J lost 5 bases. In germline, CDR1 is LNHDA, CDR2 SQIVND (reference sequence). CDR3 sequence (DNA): TGTGCCAGTAGTATTGAAGCACCGGGACAGAGGAATGAAAAACTGTTTTTT. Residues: CASSIEAPGQRNEKLFF.